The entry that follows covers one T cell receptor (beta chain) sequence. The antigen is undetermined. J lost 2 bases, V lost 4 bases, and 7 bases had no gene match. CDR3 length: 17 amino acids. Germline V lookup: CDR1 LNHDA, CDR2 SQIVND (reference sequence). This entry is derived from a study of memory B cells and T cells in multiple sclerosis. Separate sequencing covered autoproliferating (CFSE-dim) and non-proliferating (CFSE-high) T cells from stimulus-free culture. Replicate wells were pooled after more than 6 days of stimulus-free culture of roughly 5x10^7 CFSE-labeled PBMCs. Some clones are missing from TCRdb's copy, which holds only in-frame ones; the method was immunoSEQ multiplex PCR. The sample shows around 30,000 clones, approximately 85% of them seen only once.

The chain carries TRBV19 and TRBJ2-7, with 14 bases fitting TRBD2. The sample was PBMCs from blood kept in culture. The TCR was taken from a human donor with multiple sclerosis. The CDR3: CASSNSGLAGEAYEQYF. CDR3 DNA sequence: TGTGCCAGTAGTAACTCGGGACTAGCGGGAGAAGCCTACGAGCAGTACTTC.